The sequence of this T cell receptor (beta chain) was determined in a study of identical twins. The CDR3 is 15 amino acids. The V gene end was trimmed by 5 bases and the J gene end by 1 base; junction bases not matched to a gene: 6. General study points: Whereas memory repertoires showed no such difference, abundant cord blood beta clonotypes carried fewer insertions.

One entry per CDR3 protein results from TCRdb running MiXCR on the 5' RACE reads. In the table there are a few hundred thousand distinct CDR3 sequences, roughly a quarter of which are singletons. There are a few counts of this clonotype. Its antigen is not identified. The data were also submitted as part of a second study, on T cells expressing NK-cell markers. That paper notes: Leadership of the CD3+CD56-NKG2C+ fraction also belonged to these clonotypes in a few donors.

The clonotype was recovered from a woman aged 18-29 years in good health. The chain uses TRBV12-3 or TRBV12-4 and TRBJ1-1; 8 bases agree with TRBD1. The sample was CD4+ T cells sorted from blood. The CDR3 loop is CASSARQGRNTEAFF. CDR3 DNA sequence: TGTGCCAGCAGTGCCCGACAGGGGAGGAACACTGAAGCTTTCTTT.